Included here is one TCR beta chain sequence, with context. TCRdb's table, derived via immunoSEQ multiplex PCR, lists solely in-frame clones and lacks some. Here the sample spans 70,000 or so clones, about nine tenths being singletons. The sample is drawn from a study of T cell changes during pregnancy in multiple sclerosis. This CDR3 has 16 amino acids. Per the germline V gene, CDR1 is SQVTM and CDR2 is ANQGSEA. V dropped 4 bases and J dropped 7; count of bases not matched to a gene: 8. The sequence derives from a female donor with multiple sclerosis, enrolled in a pregnancy study. The sample was peripheral blood, taken in the third trimester of pregnancy. This sequence joins TRBV29-1 and TRBJ2-1, with 15 bases lining up with TRBD2. CDR3 protein: CSVAHTGLAGGNEQFF. The CDR3, as DNA: TGCAGCGTTGCCCACACCGGACTAGCGGGGGGGAATGAGCAGTTCTTC.